The 9 T cell receptor beta chains listed next were all sequenced from one sample in a study of CD8 T cells in ankylosing spondylitis. TCRdb analysed the 5' RACE reads with MiXCR anew, one entry per CDR3 protein. The table records about 500,000 distinct CDR3 sequences, approximately 11% of them present only once. Broader study findings: Characteristic, it appeared, of ankylosing spondylitis blood was a TCR beta motif of roughly 8 highly homologous variants.

No antigens are known for them. The sample comprised blood, either unsorted or a sorted T cell fraction (not recorded which). These receptors were collected from a male donor with ankylosing spondylitis.

This clonotype was seen repeatedly, ten times or more. The chain is built from TRBV5-1 and TRBJ2-1; 9 bases align to TRBD2. V was clipped by 5 bases and J by 0 bases; unmatched bases: 3. The CDR3 is made up of 15 amino acids. Germline CDR1 and CDR2: SGHRS and YFSETQ. The CDR3 spells CASRRLAASYNEQFF. The CDR3 DNA reads TGCGCCAGCAGAAGACTAGCGGCCTCCTACAATGAGCAGTTCTTC.

This clonotype was recorded a few times. This chain connects TRBV10-3 to TRBJ2-1, with D possibly matching TRBD1 (6 bases). This CDR3 comprises 11 residues. Germline assignment: CDR1 ENHRY and CDR2 SYGVKD. V shed 10 bases and J shed 5 bases, with 9 bases lying between them. In DNA form, the CDR3 reads TGTGCCACCCAGGGGAACAATGAGCAGTTCTTC. Translated: CATQGNNEQFF.

As to this clonotype: At one boundary the junction diverges from the germline segment, which might be a read error. The V call is TRBV3-1, the J call TRBJ2-2, with D possibly being TRBD1 or TRBD2 (5 bases each). This CDR3 has 14 amino acids. Looked up from germline, CDR1 is LGHDT and CDR2 is YNNKEL (reference sequence). In nucleotides, the CDR3 is TGTGCCAGCAGCCAGCCGGGGCCCACCGGGCAGCTGTTTTTT. This encodes CASSQPGPTGQLFF.

This clonotype was detected only once. The chain has TRBV5-4 and TRBJ1-1; TRBD1 matches at 10 bases. Trimming removed 3 bases from V and 5 bases from J; junction bases left unmatched: 16. The CDR3 runs to 18 residues. Germline V gene lookup returns CDR1 SGHNT and CDR2 YYREEE (reference sequence). CDR3 residues: CASSSIGGDRGLGTEAFF. The CDR3 nucleotides read TGTGCCAGCAGCTCTATTGGAGGTGACAGGGGGCTGGGGACTGAAGCTTTCTTT.

The sample holds a few counts of this clonotype. The genes are TRBV3-1 and TRBJ1-2; the D is unclear. V was cut by 0 bases and J by 7 bases, with 6 bases left in between. Per the germline V gene, CDR1 is LGHDT and CDR2 is YNNKEL (reference sequence). The CDR3 spans 12 residues. The CDR3 DNA sequence: TGTGCCAGCAGCCAAGACGCTCTTGGCTACACCTTC. Its protein product is CASSQDALGYTF.

This clonotype was counted at least ten times. The V and J genes are TRBV4-2 and TRBJ2-2; the D gene is possibly TRBD2 (5 bases). The germline gives CDR1 LGHNA, CDR2 YNFKEQ. This CDR3 has 15 amino acids. Trimming took 4 bases from V and 5 from J, leaving 14 bases between them. CDR3 loop: CASSPGAGGTGELFF. The CDR3 DNA follows: TGTGCCAGCAGCCCCGGCGCAGGAGGAACCGGGGAGCTGTTTTTT.

The V and J genes are TRBV6-1 and TRBJ2-1; 8 bases are shared with TRBD2. Germline loops: CDR1 MNHNS, CDR2 SASEGT. This CDR3 has 16 amino acids. V gave up 4 bases and J gave up 1 base; unmatched junction bases: 6. The CDR3 loop reads CASSVVAGGSYNEQFF. The CDR3 DNA follows: TGTGCCAGCAGTGTCGTGGCGGGAGGTTCCTACAATGAGCAGTTCTTC.

The sample holds a few counts of this clonotype. The genes are TRBV24-1 and TRBJ2-1; D ambiguous. This CDR3 spans 13 amino acids. Per the germline V gene, CDR1 is KGHDR and CDR2 is SFDVKD. The V and J ends lost 3 bases and 3 bases respectively, with 5 bases between them. This CDR3 is CATSDPYYNEQFF. The CDR3, as DNA: TGTGCCACCAGTGATCCCTACTACAATGAGCAGTTCTTC.

J is TRBJ1-4 and V is TRBV7-9, with a tentative D call TRBD1 (5 bases). CDR1 SEHNR and CDR2 FQNEAQ come from the germline V gene (reference sequence). The CDR3 length is 16 residues. V shed 4 bases and J shed 0 bases, with 12 bases lying between them. The CDR3 loop is CASSSHWGATNEKLFF. CDR3 DNA sequence: TGTGCCAGCAGCTCACACTGGGGGGCAACTAATGAAAAACTGTTTTTT.